Below, 13 T cell receptor beta chains from the same sample are listed, as sequenced in a study of T cell responses to AZD1222 COVID-19 vaccine. This table comes from immunoSEQ multiplex PCR, and its TCRdb copy is limited to in-frame clones, with some not included. The sample has 150,000 to 200,000 clones, 90% to 95% seen once. The material sequenced was peripheral blood, taken 28 days after the second AZD1222 dose. The receptors were gathered from an adult who received the AZD1222 COVID-19 vaccine.

The chain couples TRBV27 to TRBJ1-2; D might be TRBD1 (5 bases). CDR1 is MNHEY, CDR2 SMNVEV, per germline (reference sequence). Trimming took off 5 bases at V and 2 bases at J, with 21 bases between the two ends. This CDR3 comprises 17 residues. This CDR3 reads CASSPRRLQAANYGYTF. In DNA form, the CDR3 reads TGTGCCAGCAGTCCCCGGAGGCTACAGGCGGCCAACTATGGCTACACCTTC.

This clone was detected only a few times. This sequence joins TRBV5-1 and TRBJ1-5; 8 bases agree with TRBD1. Germline V gene sequence: CDR1 SGHRS, CDR2 YFSETQ. J was trimmed by 2 bases and V by 0 bases; bases with no gene match: 1. The CDR3 runs 15 residues. CDR3 protein: CASSLAGGGNQPQHF. Written as DNA, the CDR3 is TGCGCCAGCAGCTTGGCAGGGGGCGGCAATCAGCCCCAGCATTTT.

The rearrangement links TRBV24-1 to TRBJ2-5, with a possible D match to TRBD2 (6 bases). CDR1 and CDR2 (germline): KGHDR, SFDVKD. The ends were cut back, 3 bases at V and 4 bases at J, with 11 bases in the middle. This CDR3 is built from 14 residues. The CDR3 DNA sequence: TGTGCCACCAGTGATGATGGAGGGAGAGAGACCCAGTACTTC. This codes for CATSDDGGRETQYF.

This rearrangement joins TRBV6-6 to TRBJ2-3, with a tentative D call TRBD1 (7 bases). V was pared by 7 bases and J by 5 bases, with 13 bases between. CDR1 MNHNY and CDR2 SVGAGI come from the germline V gene (reference sequence). The CDR3 consists of 13 residues. This CDR3 is CASTAGGLDTQYF. CDR3 coding DNA: TGTGCCAGCACGGCAGGGGGACTAGATACGCAGTATTTT.

The chain employs TRBV19 and TRBJ1-1; D ambiguous. Germline V gene data show CDR1 as LNHDA and CDR2 as SQIVND (reference sequence). Trimming cost V 0 bases and J 4 bases, with 9 bases left between them. CDR3 length: 14 residues. The CDR3 spells CASSIERLGTEAFF. The CDR3, as DNA: TGTGCCAGTAGTATAGAAAGACTTGGCACTGAAGCTTTCTTT.

The chain recombines TRBV28 with TRBJ1-1; 7 bases are shared with TRBD1. The CDR3 consists of 15 residues. With V trimmed by 1 base and J by 10 bases, 12 bases remained unmatched. Germline loops: CDR1 MDHEN, CDR2 SYDVKM. The CDR3 region has the DNA TGTGCCAGCAGTTTATTCAGACAGGGCCCACGAGGAGCTTTCTTT. It specifies CASSLFRQGPRGAFF.

V and J are TRBV5-1 and TRBJ1-4; TRBD1 might be the D (5 bases). V lost 5 bases, J lost 3 bases, and 20 bases lay in between. This CDR3 is built from 17 residues. Germline V lookup: CDR1 SGHRS, CDR2 YFSETQ. The CDR3 is CASSHGRGVPSNEKLFF. CDR3 in DNA: TGCGCCAGCAGTCATGGGCGGGGGGTTCCATCTAATGAAAAACTGTTTTTT.

The V call is TRBV6-5, the J call TRBJ1-1; 7 bases are shared with TRBD1. Germline V lookup: CDR1 MNHEY, CDR2 SVGAGI. The CDR3 has 14 residues. V shed 5 bases and J 1 base; nucleotides not matched to a gene: 4. The DNA for the CDR3 is TGTGCCAGCAGTATCAGACAGGGGAACACTGAAGCTTTCTTT. Encoded protein: CASSIRQGNTEAFF.

This chain connects TRBV9 to TRBJ1-4; 9 positions agree with TRBD1. The ends lost 4 bases at V and 0 bases at J; junction bases unmatched: 7. This CDR3 is 17 amino acids long. CDR1 and CDR2 (germline): SGDLS, YYNGEE. CDR3 sequence: CASSLRTGVATNEKLFF. CDR3 coding DNA: TGTGCCAGCAGCTTAAGGACAGGGGTTGCAACTAATGAAAAACTGTTTTTT.

Turning to this clone: This sample includes further DNA sequences coding for the same CDR3. This sequence joins TRBV12-3 or TRBV12-4 and TRBJ1-5; no reliable D call. The germline V and J ends were trimmed by 5 bases and 5 bases, with 10 bases remaining between them. The CDR3 length is 13 residues. The CDR3 here is CASSLTSDQPQHF. The CDR3 DNA is TGTGCCAGCAGTCTCACATCTGATCAGCCCCAGCATTTT.

This chain connects TRBV3-1 (or the pseudogene TRBV3-2) to TRBJ1-2; D remains unclear. Germline-derived CDR1 and CDR2 are LGHDT and YNNKEL (reference sequence). The CDR3 covers 15 residues. V shed 0 bases and J shed 0 bases, with 8 bases lying between them. Written as DNA, the CDR3 is TGTGCCAGCAGCCAAGAGCCGCCAGCTAACTATGGCTACACCTTC. Amino acid sequence: CASSQEPPANYGYTF.

The gene calls are TRBV6-6 and TRBJ2-1; 11 nucleotides match TRBD2. CDR1 MNHNY and CDR2 SVGAGI come from the germline V gene (reference sequence). The CDR3 runs to 16 residues. Unmatched junction bases numbered 4, after V lost 0 bases and J lost 6 bases. CDR3 DNA sequence: TGTGCCAGCAGTTACTCTAGCGGGAGGGCCCTCAATGAGCAGTTCTTC. Translating it yields CASSYSSGRALNEQFF.

The V gene is TRBV11-3, the J gene TRBJ2-2; the D is unclear. In germline, CDR1 is SGHNT, CDR2 YENEEA. The CDR3 runs 16 residues. The V gene lost 5 bases and the J gene lost 5 bases, with 18 bases spanning the gap. CDR3 protein: CASSPRTASRTGELFF. The CDR3 region has the DNA TGTGCCAGCAGCCCTAGGACGGCCTCGAGGACCGGGGAGCTGTTTTTT. The full variable domain, completed using reference TRBV11-3 and TRBJ2-2, is EAGVVQSPRYKIIEKKQPVAFWCNPISGHNTLYWYLQNLGQGPELLIRYENEEAVDDSQLPKDRFSAERLKGVDSTLKIQPAELGDSAVYLCASSPRTASRTGELFFGEGSRLTVL.